This TCR beta chain came from a study of blood T cell repertoires in COVID-19. Study-wide context: PBMCs, B-cell-depleted T cells, or T cells provided the cDNA or gDNA that made up the material.

Participant reports of clinical history set cohort assignment. Two negative PCRs, clearance, or symptom resolution characterized the recovered Cohort 3 donors. The authors' processing: Amplified reference gene primers provided the basis for estimating nucleated cell counts. Here immunoSEQ multiplex PCR was the method, and the copy in TCRdb shows in-frame clones only, minus some. The V and J calls and the clone size are those of that table, but D and trimming were determined from the DNA. Of under 300,000 clones in the sample, 80% to 90% were seen once. The sequenced sample consisted of PBMCs or T cells enriched from blood (not recorded which). The receptor was derived from a woman in her late teens or twenties who had recovered from COVID-19.

The CDR3 nucleotides are TGTGCCAGCAGTTCCCAACAGGGGGCGGACACCATATATTTT. Its translation: CASSSQQGADTIYF. V is TRBV28 and J is TRBJ1-3, with 9 positions matching TRBD1. The CDR3 loop spans 14 amino acids. V was clipped by 4 bases and J by 8 bases; unmatched bases: 6. Looked up from germline, CDR1 is MDHEN and CDR2 is SYDVKM. Filled out from reference TRBV28 and TRBJ1-3, the complete variable domain reads DVKVTQSSRYLVKRTGEKVFLECVQDMDHENMFWYRQDPGLGLRLIYFSYDVKMKEKGDIPEGYSVSREKKERFSLILESASTNQTSMYLCASSSQQGADTIYFGEGSWLTVV.